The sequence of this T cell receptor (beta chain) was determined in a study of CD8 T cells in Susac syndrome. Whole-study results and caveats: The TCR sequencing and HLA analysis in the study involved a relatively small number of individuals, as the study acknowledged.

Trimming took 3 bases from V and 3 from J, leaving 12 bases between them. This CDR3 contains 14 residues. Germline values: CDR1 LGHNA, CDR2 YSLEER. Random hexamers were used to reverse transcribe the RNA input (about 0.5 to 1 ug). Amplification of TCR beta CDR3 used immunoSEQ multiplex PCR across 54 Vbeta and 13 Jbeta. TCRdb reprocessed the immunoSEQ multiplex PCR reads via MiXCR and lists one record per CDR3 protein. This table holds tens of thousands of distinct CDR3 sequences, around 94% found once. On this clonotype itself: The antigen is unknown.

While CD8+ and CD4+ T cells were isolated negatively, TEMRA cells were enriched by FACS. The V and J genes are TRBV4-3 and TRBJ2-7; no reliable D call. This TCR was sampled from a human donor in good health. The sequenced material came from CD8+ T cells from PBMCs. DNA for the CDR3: TGCGCCAGCAGCCAGAGTGCCATAGACTACGAGCAGTACTTC. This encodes CASSQSAIDYEQYF.